Following are 21 T cell receptor beta chains from one sample sequenced in a study of T-cell memory formation after mild COVID-19. TCRdb processed the 5' RACE reads anew with MiXCR; each CDR3 protein has one entry. This table holds hundreds of thousands of distinct CDR3 sequences, around 22% found once. Sequences were obtained from PBMCs or a T cell subset sorted from them (not recorded which). Every receptor here comes from an adult woman who had mild COVID-19 (a few samples of this study predate the infection). Cell type and time point are not known.

The table lists this clonotype with a few counts. The CDR3 sequence is CSARGPGSSNQPQHF. CDR3 sequence (DNA): TGCAGTGCTAGAGGCCCCGGGAGTAGCAATCAGCCCCAGCATTTT. The chain is built from TRBV20-1 and TRBJ1-5; D gene ambiguous. Trimming removed 1 base at V and 0 bases at J, with 10 bases between. Germline V gives CDR1 DFQATT, CDR2 SNEGSKA (reference sequence). CDR3 length equals 15 residues.

V is TRBV12-3 or TRBV12-4 and J is TRBJ1-2; D might be TRBD1 (6 bases). The CDR3 is made up of 13 amino acids. V lost 3 bases and J 6 bases, leaving 11 bases between the germline ends. CDR3 bases: TGTGCCAGCAGTTTTGGACAGTCCGATGGCTACACCTTC. Amino acid sequence: CASSFGQSDGYTF.

This clonotype was picked up a small number of times. The rearrangement links TRBV7-9 to TRBJ1-6; the match to TRBD1 covers 8 bases. Looked up from germline, CDR1 is SEHNR and CDR2 is FQNEAQ (reference sequence). CDR3 size: 16 residues. V was clipped by 2 bases and J by 9 bases; unmatched bases: 9. CDR3 nucleotide sequence: TGTGCCAGCAGCTTACGGGGGACAGGCCTGAGTTCACCCCTCCACTTT. This translates into CASSLRGTGLSSPLHF.

Concerning this clonotype: A read error may account for a junction end that differs from germline. The chain has TRBV12-3 or TRBV12-4 and TRBJ1-5; D ambiguous. The CDR3 length is 15 residues. The CDR3 DNA reads TGTGCCAGCAGTCCGTCGGTGGGGAACAATCAGCACCAGCATTTT. Its translation: CASSPSVGNNQHQHF.

The chain has TRBV15 and TRBJ1-6; no clear D. This CDR3 has 15 residues. The germline V gene has CDR1 LNHNV and CDR2 YYDKDF (reference sequence). V shed 0 bases and J shed 8 bases, with 11 bases lying between them. CDR3 residues: CATSRDPGGDSPLHF. CDR3 coding DNA: TGTGCCACCAGCAGAGATCCGGGTGGTGATTCACCCCTCCACTTT.

The chain has TRBV6-4 and TRBJ2-1, with 10 bases that match TRBD1. Germline CDR1 and CDR2: MRHNA and SNTAGT. The CDR3 is 17 amino acids. Trimming took 0 bases from V and 2 from J; bases not matched to a gene: 4. The CDR3 region has the DNA TGTGCCAGCAGTGACTCCGGGGGACAGGGGCCCTACAATGAGCAGTTCTTC. It encodes CASSDSGGQGPYNEQFF.

This clonotype showed up just a few times. This sequence joins TRBV27 and TRBJ2-7, with 8 bases that match TRBD1. The CDR3 spans 14 residues. V shed 4 bases and J 3 bases; nucleotides not matched to a gene: 5. Germline V CDR1 and CDR2: MNHEY, SMNVEV (reference sequence). The CDR3 DNA reads as TGTGCCAGCAGTTCCCGGGACAGGCTCTACGAGCAGTACTTC. Its translation is CASSSRDRLYEQYF.

A few counts support this clonotype. This chain links TRBV7-3 with TRBJ1-2; TRBD1 matches at 10 bases. Germline V CDR1 and CDR2: SGHTA, FQGTGA. This CDR3 spans 15 amino acids. V lost 5 bases and J lost 8; bases outside the gene matches: 11. CDR3 protein: CASSPPGQGIGGYTF. The CDR3 DNA reads as TGTGCCAGCAGCCCGCCGGGACAGGGGATAGGAGGCTACACCTTC.

V usage is TRBV2 and J usage is TRBJ2-3, with 13 bases fitting TRBD2. The CDR3 has 17 residues. Germline trimming cut 6 bases from V and 0 bases from J; bases unmatched to any gene: 6. Germline CDR1 and CDR2: SNHLY and FYNNEI. The CDR3 here is CASRKTSGGPSTDTQYF. DNA of the CDR3: TGTGCCAGCAGAAAGACTAGCGGGGGGCCCAGCACAGATACGCAGTATTTT.

This chain joins TRBV19 and TRBJ1-1, with D uncertain. The germline V and J ends were trimmed by 4 bases and 0 bases, with 18 bases remaining between them. CDR1 LNHDA and CDR2 SQIVND come from the germline V gene (reference sequence). CDR3 size: 17 residues. DNA for the CDR3: TGTGCCAGTAGTACCCACTTCGGCAAACTCTTGAACACTGAAGCTTTCTTT. Translation gives CASSTHFGKLLNTEAFF. The full variable domain, its missing parts supplied by reference TRBV19 and TRBJ1-1, is DGGITQSPKYLFRKEGQNVTLSCEQNLNHDAMYWYRQDPGQGLRLIYYSQIVNDFQKGDIAEGYSVSREKKESFPLTVTSAQKNPTAFYLCASSTHFGKLLNTEAFFGQGTRLTVV.

A few counts support this clonotype. The V and J genes are TRBV18 and TRBJ2-1; the match to TRBD2 covers 10 bases. CDR1 KGHSH and CDR2 LQKENI come from the germline V gene. Germline trimming cut 0 bases from V and 7 bases from J; bases unmatched to any gene: 6. The CDR3 extends over 16 amino acids. CDR3 residues: CASSPPLAGVRNEQFF. The CDR3 DNA sequence: TGTGCCAGCTCACCACCCCTAGCGGGAGTACGTAATGAGCAGTTCTTC.

CDR3 coding DNA: TGTGCCACCAGTGACCCGGGACAGGGGAAGAGTGGCTACACCTTC. Residues: CATSDPGQGKSGYTF. The V and J genes are TRBV24-1 and TRBJ1-2, with 10 bases fitting TRBD1. The CDR3 covers 15 residues. CDR1 is KGHDR, CDR2 SFDVKD, per germline. After removal of 4 bases from V and 7 bases from J, the junction contained 8 bases not matched to a gene.

The rearrangement uses TRBV7-9 and TRBJ2-7; 13 nucleotides match TRBD2. This CDR3 has 19 amino acids. The V gene end was trimmed by 5 bases and the J gene end by 2 bases; junction bases not matched to a gene: 15. Per the germline V gene, CDR1 is SEHNR and CDR2 is FQNEAQ (reference sequence). This CDR3 is CASSLPLWTSGSGAYEQYF. CDR3 in DNA: TGTGCCAGCAGCCTGCCGCTTTGGACTAGCGGGAGTGGGGCCTACGAGCAGTACTTC.

This clonotype was observed a handful of times. This chain connects TRBV27 to TRBJ2-1; 11 bases fit TRBD2. The ends lost 5 bases at V and 0 bases at J; junction bases unmatched: 0. CDR1 is MNHEY, CDR2 SMNVEV, per germline (reference sequence). The CDR3 runs to 15 residues. In DNA, the CDR3 is TGTGCCAGCAGTACTAGCGGGAGCTCCTACAATGAGCAGTTCTTC. Translation: CASSTSGSSYNEQFF.

This clonotype turned up a few times. The rearrangement joins TRBV7-2 to TRBJ2-7; D is unresolved. The CDR3 runs 15 residues. Trimming stripped 0 bases from V and 6 bases from J, with 15 bases between. Germline lookup yields CDR1 SGHTA and CDR2 FQGNSA. As DNA, the CDR3 is TGTGCCAGCAGCTTAGCCTCGGGCTATCCATCCGAGCAGTACTTC. The encoded protein is CASSLASGYPSEQYF.

This clonotype turned up a few times. V and J are TRBV7-6 and TRBJ2-3; TRBD2 agrees at 7 bases. The CDR3 covers 19 residues. Unmatched junction bases numbered 17, after V lost 1 base and J lost 4 bases. In germline, CDR1 is SGHVS, CDR2 FNYEAQ. The CDR3 here is CASSLGSASGSPSADTQYF. The CDR3 nucleotides read TGTGCCAGCAGCTTAGGATCGGCTAGCGGTTCCCCTAGCGCAGATACGCAGTATTTT.

V gene TRBV10-3 combines with J gene TRBJ2-5; weak D call: TRBD2 (6 bases). V was clipped by 6 bases and J by 2 bases, with 7 bases between them. This CDR3 is built from 12 residues. CDR1 is ENHRY and CDR2 is SYGVKD in the germline V gene. The CDR3 reads CAISAGQETQYF. DNA of the CDR3: TGTGCCATCAGCGCGGGGCAAGAGACCCAGTACTTC.

This clonotype showed up just a few times. The V gene is TRBV11-1, the J gene TRBJ2-7; 8 nucleotides agree with TRBD1. After removal of 1 base from V and 5 bases from J, the junction contained 7 bases not matched to a gene. The CDR3 has 15 amino acids. The V gene's germline CDR1 is SGHAT and CDR2 FQDESV (reference sequence). The CDR3 region has the DNA TGTGCCAGCAGCTTAGGAGACAGGGGAAGGCACGAGCAGTACTTC. Residues: CASSLGDRGRHEQYF.

The chain employs TRBV7-9 and TRBJ2-3, with TRBD1 matching over 10 bases. The germline V gene encodes CDR1 SEHNR and CDR2 FQNEAQ (reference sequence). Trimming cost V 4 bases and J 1 base; bases outside gene matches: 5. CDR3 length: 16 amino acids. CDR3 sequence reads: CASSSLTGGGTDTQYF. The CDR3 DNA sequence: TGTGCCAGCAGCTCCCTGACAGGGGGCGGCACAGATACGCAGTATTTT.

The chain is built from TRBV6-1 and TRBJ1-1, with a possible D match to TRBD1 (5 bases). Germline V lookup: CDR1 MNHNS, CDR2 SASEGT. V was clipped by 10 bases and J by 0 bases, with 12 bases between them. The CDR3 extends over 13 amino acids. CDR3 amino acids: CANARAMNTEAFF. In DNA form, the CDR3 reads TGTGCCAACGCCAGGGCTATGAACACTGAAGCTTTCTTT.

The V and J genes are TRBV24-1 and TRBJ2-1; 9 bases match TRBD2. The CDR3 is 16 amino acids. Germline V gene lookup returns CDR1 KGHDR and CDR2 SFDVKD. J was trimmed by 6 bases and V by 1 base; bases with no gene match: 6. DNA of the CDR3: TGTGCCACCAGTGATTTTGGCGGGAGGGCCGGCAATGAGCAGTTCTTC. It encodes CATSDFGGRAGNEQFF.